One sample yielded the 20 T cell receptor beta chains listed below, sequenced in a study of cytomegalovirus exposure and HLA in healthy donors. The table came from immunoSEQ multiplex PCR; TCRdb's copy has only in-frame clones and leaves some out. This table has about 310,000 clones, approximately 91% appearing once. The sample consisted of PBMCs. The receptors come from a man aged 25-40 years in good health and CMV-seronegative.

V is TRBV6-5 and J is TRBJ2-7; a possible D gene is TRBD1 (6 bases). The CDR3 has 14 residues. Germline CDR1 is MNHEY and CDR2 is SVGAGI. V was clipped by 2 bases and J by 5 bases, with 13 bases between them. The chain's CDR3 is CASSYRGSTHEQYF. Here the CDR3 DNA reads TGTGCCAGCAGTTACAGGGGGTCAACCCACGAGCAGTACTTC.

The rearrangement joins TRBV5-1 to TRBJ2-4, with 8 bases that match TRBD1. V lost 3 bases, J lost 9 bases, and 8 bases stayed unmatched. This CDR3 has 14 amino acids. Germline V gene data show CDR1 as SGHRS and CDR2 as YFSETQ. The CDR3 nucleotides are TGCGCCAGCAGCTCGCGGACAGGGTCGGCCATTCAGTACTTC. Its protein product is CASSSRTGSAIQYF.

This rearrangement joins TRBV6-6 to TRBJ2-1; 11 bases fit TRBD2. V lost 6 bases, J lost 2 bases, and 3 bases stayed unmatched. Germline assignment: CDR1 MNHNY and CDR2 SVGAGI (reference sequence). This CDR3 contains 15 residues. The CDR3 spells CASSRLAGTYNEQFF. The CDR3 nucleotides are TGTGCCAGCAGCCGACTAGCGGGGACCTACAATGAGCAGTTCTTC.

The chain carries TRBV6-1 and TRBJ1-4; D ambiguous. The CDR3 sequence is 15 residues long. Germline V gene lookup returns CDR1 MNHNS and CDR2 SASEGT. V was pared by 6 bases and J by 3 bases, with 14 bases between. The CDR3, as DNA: TGTGCCAGCAGAGTAACCGGCGGGGCTAATGAAAAACTGTTTTTT. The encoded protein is CASRVTGGANEKLFF.

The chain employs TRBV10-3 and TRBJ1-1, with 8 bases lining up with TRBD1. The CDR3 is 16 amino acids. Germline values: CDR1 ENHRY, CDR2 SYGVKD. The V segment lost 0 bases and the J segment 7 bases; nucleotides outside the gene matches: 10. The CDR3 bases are TGTGCCATCAGTGAGTCGAGTCCAGGGGGCGCGGGTGAAGCTTTCTTT. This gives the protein CAISESSPGGAGEAFF.

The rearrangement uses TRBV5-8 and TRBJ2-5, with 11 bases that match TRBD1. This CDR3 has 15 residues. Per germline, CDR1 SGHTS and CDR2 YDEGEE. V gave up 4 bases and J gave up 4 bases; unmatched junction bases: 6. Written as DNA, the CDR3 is TGTGCCAGCAGCCCCGGGACAGGGGGTAGAGAGACCCAGTACTTC. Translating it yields CASSPGTGGRETQYF. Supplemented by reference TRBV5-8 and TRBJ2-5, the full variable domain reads EAGVTQSPTHLIKTRGQQATLRCSPISGHTSVYWYQQALGLGLQFLLWYDEGEERNRGNFPPRFSGRQFPNYSSELNVNALELEDSALYLCASSPGTGGRETQYFGPGTRLLVL.

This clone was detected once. The CDR3 DNA sequence: TGCGCCAGCAGCCTGGACAGGGGGCATAACGGGGAGCTGTTTTTT. Its protein product is CASSLDRGHNGELFF. The V gene is TRBV5-1, the J gene TRBJ2-2, with 11 bases matching TRBD1. In germline, CDR1 is SGHRS, CDR2 YFSETQ. The CDR3 is 15 residues long. J lost 7 bases, V lost 4 bases, and 6 bases had no gene match. The complete variable domain, with remaining parts taken from reference TRBV5-1 and TRBJ2-2, reads KAGVTQTPRYLIKTRGQQVTLSCSPISGHRSVSWYQQTPGQGLQFLFEYFSETQRNKGNFPGRFSGRQFSNSRSEMNVSTLELGDSALYLCASSLDRGHNGELFFGEGSRLTVL.

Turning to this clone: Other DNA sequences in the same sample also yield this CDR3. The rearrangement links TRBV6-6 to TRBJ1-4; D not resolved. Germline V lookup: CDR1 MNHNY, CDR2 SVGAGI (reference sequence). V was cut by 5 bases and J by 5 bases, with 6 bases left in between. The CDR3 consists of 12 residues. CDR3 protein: CASSRGNEKLFF. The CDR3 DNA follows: TGTGCCAGCAGTAGAGGCAATGAAAAACTGTTTTTT.

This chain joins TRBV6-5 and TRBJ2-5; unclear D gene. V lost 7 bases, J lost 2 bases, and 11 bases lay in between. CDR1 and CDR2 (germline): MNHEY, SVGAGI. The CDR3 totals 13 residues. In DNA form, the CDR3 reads TGTGCCAGCATAACGCAGTGTCAAGAGACCCAGTACTTC. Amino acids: CASITQCQETQYF.

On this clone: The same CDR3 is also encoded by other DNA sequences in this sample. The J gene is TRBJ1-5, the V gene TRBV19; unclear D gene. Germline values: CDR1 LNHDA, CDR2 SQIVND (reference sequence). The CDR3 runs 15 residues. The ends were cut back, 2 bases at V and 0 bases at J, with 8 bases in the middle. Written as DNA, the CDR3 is TGTGCCAGTAGTATAACCGGGTATAGCAATCAGCCCCAGCATTTT. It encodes CASSITGYSNQPQHF. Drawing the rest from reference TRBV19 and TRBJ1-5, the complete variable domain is DGGITQSPKYLFRKEGQNVTLSCEQNLNHDAMYWYRQDPGQGLRLIYYSQIVNDFQKGDIAEGYSVSREKKESFPLTVTSAQKNPTAFYLCASSITGYSNQPQHFGDGTRLSIL.

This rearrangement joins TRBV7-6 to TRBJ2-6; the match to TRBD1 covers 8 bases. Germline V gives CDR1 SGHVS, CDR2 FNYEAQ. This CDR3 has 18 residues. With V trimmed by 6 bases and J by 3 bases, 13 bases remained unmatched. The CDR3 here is CASSSQTGAIGGANVLTF. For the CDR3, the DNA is TGTGCCAGCAGTTCTCAGACAGGGGCCATAGGTGGGGCCAACGTCCTGACTTTC.

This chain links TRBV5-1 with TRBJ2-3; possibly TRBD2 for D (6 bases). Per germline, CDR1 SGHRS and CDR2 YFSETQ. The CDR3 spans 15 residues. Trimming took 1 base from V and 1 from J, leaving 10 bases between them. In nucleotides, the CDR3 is TGCGCCAGCAGCTTGATAGCTAGCGGCACAGATACGCAGTATTTT. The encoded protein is CASSLIASGTDTQYF.

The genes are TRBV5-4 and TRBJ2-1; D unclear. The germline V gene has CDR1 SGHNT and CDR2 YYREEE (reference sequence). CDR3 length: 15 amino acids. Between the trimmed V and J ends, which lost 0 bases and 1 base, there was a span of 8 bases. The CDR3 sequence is CASSLDPGSYNEQFF. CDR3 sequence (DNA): TGTGCCAGCAGCTTGGATCCAGGTTCCTACAATGAGCAGTTCTTC.

CDR3: CASSGDRERYGYTF. In DNA form, the CDR3 reads TGTGCCAGCAGTGGAGACAGGGAGAGGTATGGCTACACCTTC. This rearrangement joins TRBV6-1 to TRBJ1-2; 7 nucleotides match TRBD1. Germline CDR1 reads MNHNS; CDR2 reads SASEGT. V shed 4 bases and J 5 bases; nucleotides not matched to a gene: 7. This CDR3 has 14 amino acids.

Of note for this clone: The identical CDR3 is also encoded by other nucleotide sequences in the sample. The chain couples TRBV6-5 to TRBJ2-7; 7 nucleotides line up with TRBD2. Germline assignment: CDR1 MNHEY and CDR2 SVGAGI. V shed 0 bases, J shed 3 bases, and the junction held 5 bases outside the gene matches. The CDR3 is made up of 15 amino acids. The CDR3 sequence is CASSYSGGLGYEQYF. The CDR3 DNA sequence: TGTGCCAGCAGTTACTCGGGAGGGTTGGGCTACGAGCAGTACTTC.

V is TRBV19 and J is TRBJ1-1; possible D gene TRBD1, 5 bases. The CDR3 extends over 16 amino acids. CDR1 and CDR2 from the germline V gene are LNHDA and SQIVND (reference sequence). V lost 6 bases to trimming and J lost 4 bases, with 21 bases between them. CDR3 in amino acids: CASRSDSSFVGTEAFF. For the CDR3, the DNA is TGTGCCAGTAGAAGCGACAGTTCCTTTGTTGGCACTGAAGCTTTCTTT. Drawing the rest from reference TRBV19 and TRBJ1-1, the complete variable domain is DGGITQSPKYLFRKEGQNVTLSCEQNLNHDAMYWYRQDPGQGLRLIYYSQIVNDFQKGDIAEGYSVSREKKESFPLTVTSAQKNPTAFYLCASRSDSSFVGTEAFFGQGTRLTVV.

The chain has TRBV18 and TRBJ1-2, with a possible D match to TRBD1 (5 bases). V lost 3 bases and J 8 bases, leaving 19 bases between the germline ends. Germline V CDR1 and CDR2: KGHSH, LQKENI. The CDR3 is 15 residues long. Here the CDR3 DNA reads TGTGCCAGCTCACCCGGTGTCGGGGGAGAGGGAGGCTACACCTTC. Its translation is CASSPGVGGEGGYTF.

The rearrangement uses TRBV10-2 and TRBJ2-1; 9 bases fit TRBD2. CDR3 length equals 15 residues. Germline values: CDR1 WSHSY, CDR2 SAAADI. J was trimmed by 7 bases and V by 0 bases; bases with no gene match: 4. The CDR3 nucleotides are TGCGCCAGCAGTGAGTCGTTGCGGGGGGGTAATGAGCAGTTCTTC. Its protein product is CASSESLRGGNEQFF.

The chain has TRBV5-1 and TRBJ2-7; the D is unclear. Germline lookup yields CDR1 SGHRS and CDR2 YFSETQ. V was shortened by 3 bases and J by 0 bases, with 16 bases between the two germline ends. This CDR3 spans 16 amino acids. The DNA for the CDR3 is TGCGCCAGCAGCTCTATACAGTCGTACGGCTCCTACGAGCAGTACTTC. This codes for CASSSIQSYGSYEQYF.

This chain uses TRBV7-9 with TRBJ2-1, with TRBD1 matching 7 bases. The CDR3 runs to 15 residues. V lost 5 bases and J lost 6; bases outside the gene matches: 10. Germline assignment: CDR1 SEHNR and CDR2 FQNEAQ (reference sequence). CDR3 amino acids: CASSARQGSSNEQFF. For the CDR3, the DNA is TGTGCCAGCAGCGCCCGACAGGGATCGAGCAATGAGCAGTTCTTC.